This TCR beta chain came from a study of OX40 agonist ivuxolimab in advanced cancers. The overall study: Participants, around 80% male, averaged roughly 60 years of age, ranging from about 23 to 79. Past anti-PD-1, anti-PD-L1 or anti-CTLA-4 therapy was accepted, and 30% to 50% had received some.

Assay used: immunoSEQ multiplex PCR; TCRdb lists only in-frame clones, some missing. Of under 85,000 clones in the sample, around 90% were seen once. The CDR3 spans 15 residues. With 3 bases removed from V and 0 bases from J, the gap between germline ends came to 11 bases. CDR1 and CDR2 (germline): LNHNV, YYDKDF (reference sequence). The source of this sequence is an adult with an advanced solid tumor such as melanoma, head and neck, liver or kidney cancer. The starting material was CD4+ or CD8+ T cells sorted from blood, obtained in a trial of the OX40 agonist ivuxolimab. The rearrangement uses TRBV15 and TRBJ1-1, with a weak D call TRBD1 (6 bases). CDR3 protein: CATSREDRMNTEAFF. CDR3 DNA sequence: TGTGCCACCAGCAGGGAGGACAGAATGAACACTGAAGCTTTCTTT.